The rows below give T cell receptor beta chains drawn from one sample of a study of cytomegalovirus exposure and HLA in healthy donors. Produced via immunoSEQ multiplex PCR; TCRdb's table is partial and in-frame only. Here the sample spans 95,000 to 110,000 clones, 79% being singletons. Sequencing input: PBMCs. The source is a middle-aged man in good health and CMV-seropositive. Each CDR3 is given with its conserved first and last residue. A D gene is named only where the DNA matches it firmly. The size of a clone is reported for some rows only, either as once, few or many, or as a class for expanded clones.

NA | TRBJ2-2 | NA | TRBV7-7 | CASSASALTGELFF | TGTGCCAGCAGCGCTAGTGCCCTCACCGGGGAGCTGTTTTTT
NA | TRBJ2-1 | NA | TRBV21-1 | CASTPGGEQFF | TGTGCCAGCACCCCAGGTGGCGAGCAGTTCTTC
NA | TRBJ2-1 | NA | TRBV10-1 | CASSESRSPSMLDEQFF | TGCGCCAGCAGTGAGTCGAGATCTCCTAGCATGCTCGATGAGCAGTTCTTC
NA | TRBJ2-4 | NA | TRBV28 | CASSSQMRVLAKNIQYF | TGTGCCAGCAGTTCGCAGATGAGGGTGCTAGCCAAAAACATTCAGTACTTC
TRBD1 | TRBJ2-2 | NA | TRBV5-1 | CASSTPRQGIAGELFF | TGCGCCAGCAGCACGCCCAGACAGGGGATCGCCGGGGAGCTGTTTTTT
TRBD1 | TRBJ2-7 | NA | TRBV7-9 | CASSRTGKGDEQYF | TGTGCCAGCAGCCGGACAGGGAAGGGCGACGAGCAGTACTTC
TRBD2 | TRBJ2-7 | NA | TRBV7-2 | CASSLPPGLASSYEQYF | TGTGCCAGCAGCCTGCCCCCGGGACTAGCAAGCTCCTACGAGCAGTACTTC
NA | TRBJ2-1 | few | TRBV7-6 | CASSLGSASSYNEQFF | TGTGCCAGCAGCTTAGGTAGCGCAAGCTCCTACAATGAGCAGTTCTTC
NA | TRBJ2-2 | NA | TRBV11-3 | CASSRQDSGELFF | TGTGCCAGCAGCAGACAGGACTCCGGGGAGCTGTTTTTT
TRBD2 | TRBJ2-3 | once | TRBV5-8 | CASSQGLAGDTDTQYF | TGTGCCAGCAGCCAGGGACTAGCGGGAGACACAGATACGCAGTATTTT
TRBD1 | TRBJ1-4 | few | TRBV7-9 | CASSPGQGNEKLFF | TGTGCCAGCAGCCCGGGACAGGGGAATGAAAAACTGTTTTTT
NA | TRBJ1-5 | NA | TRBV7-9 | CASSSDKPNQPQHF | TGTGCCAGCAGCTCGGACAAACCCAATCAGCCCCAGCATTTT
NA | TRBJ2-5 | NA | TRBV6-6 | CASSYFEDGTQYF | TGTGCCAGCAGTTACTTTGAGGATGGGACCCAGTACTTC
TRBD1 | TRBJ1-1 | few | TRBV5-1 | CASSQIGQGNTEAFF | TGCGCCAGCAGCCAAATAGGACAGGGGAACACTGAAGCTTTCTTT
TRBD1 | TRBJ2-7 | NA | TRBV4-1 | CASSQDMPAGDRAYEQYF | TGCGCCAGCAGCCAAGATATGCCCGCTGGGGACAGAGCCTACGAGCAGTACTTC
NA | TRBJ1-4 | NA | TRBV11-1 | CASSLGGPGEKLFF | TGTGCCAGCAGCTTAGGAGGGCCCGGGGAGAAACTGTTTTTT
TRBD1 | TRBJ2-2 | NA | TRBV5-1 | CASTNRDRGKTGELFF | TGCGCCAGTACAAATAGGGACAGGGGCAAAACCGGGGAGCTGTTTTTT
TRBD2 | TRBJ2-7 | few | TRBV4-2 | CASSQDPGLAGAPYEQYF | TGTGCCAGCAGCCAAGATCCGGGACTAGCGGGAGCTCCCTACGAGCAGTACTTC
NA | TRBJ1-4 | NA | TRBV14 | CASSPRWDQLRRANEKLFF | TGTGCCAGCAGCCCTAGATGGGACCAGCTTAGGAGGGCTAATGAAAAACTGTTTTTT
NA | TRBJ2-2 | NA | TRBV15 | CATSRDLGTGELFF | TGTGCCACCAGCAGAGATCTAGGCACCGGGGAGCTGTTTTTT
TRBD2 | TRBJ2-1 | NA | TRBV9 | CASSKTSGNYNEQFF | TGTGCCAGCAGCAAGACTAGCGGGAACTACAATGAGCAGTTCTTC
NA | TRBJ2-6 | NA | TRBV15 | CATSRRTSGANVLTF | TGTGCCACCAGCAGACGGACATCTGGGGCCAACGTCCTGACTTTC
NA | TRBJ2-1 | NA | TRBV27 | CASSPWGGFSEQFF | TGTGCCAGCAGCCCCTGGGGGGGCTTCAGTGAGCAGTTCTTC
TRBD1 | TRBJ2-7 | few | TRBV30 | CAHGQGFYEQYF | TGTGCCCACGGACAGGGTTTCTACGAGCAGTACTTC
NA | TRBJ1-2 | NA | TRBV30 | CAWSVTGRGGYTF | TGTGCCTGGAGTGTAACAGGCCGCGGTGGCTACACCTTC
NA | TRBJ2-7 | once | TRBV7-2 | CASSAVSSYEQYF | TGTGCCAGCAGCGCAGTAAGCTCCTACGAGCAGTACTTC
NA | TRBJ2-7 | NA | TRBV5-1 | CASSSTPGGQPWDF | TGCGCCAGCAGCTCAACCCCTGGTGGACAGCCGTGGGACTTC